This T cell receptor beta chain appears in the sequencing data of a study of T cells after yellow fever vaccination. Study at large: SMART-Seq v4 Ultra Low Input prepared libraries from low-cell fractions. Whole-study findings and limits: After the booster, approximately 96% of CD4 and around nine tenths of CD8 primary-response clones were re-detected. Peak timing came faster in the weaker secondary response, day 5 versus 15.

The V segment lost 5 bases and the J segment 3 bases; nucleotides outside the gene matches: 6. The CDR3 is made up of 15 amino acids. Note on this clonotype: The antigen is not known.

The authors made TCR cDNA by 5'RACE template switching, adding a universal primer site and UMIs. TCRdb fed the 5' RACE reads into MiXCR, producing one record per CDR3 protein. Altogether more than 95,000 distinct CDR3 sequences are present, roughly 15% being singletons, with the ten largest covering about 40%. The input for sequencing was CD8+ T cells sorted from PBMCs, taken 5 days after the yellow fever booster vaccination. This receptor was identified in a man between 18 and 29 years old who received the YFV17D yellow fever vaccine. The J gene is TRBJ1-1, the V gene TRBV12-3 or TRBV12-4; 10 nucleotides match TRBD1. CDR3 amino acids: CASSITGTGDTEAFF. CDR3 coding DNA: TGTGCCAGCAGTATAACCGGGACAGGGGACACTGAAGCTTTCTTT.